Following are 18 T cell receptor beta chains from one sample sequenced in a study of blood T cell repertoires in COVID-19 (dated by TCRdb to 2020 to 2022). The receptor library was made with the immunoSEQ multiplex PCR assay. TCRdb took over this immuneACCESS table, retaining in-frame rearrangements with V and J assigned. Such tables are incomplete; in checked studies, under half of the missing clones stem from an unresolved V gene, and the remainder is unexplained. Counted in this sample were around 170,000 clones; around 92% of them appeared once. The ten largest clones add up to approximately 2.9% of the sample. The sample taken for sequencing was peripheral blood. The receptors originated from a man aged 55 to 70 with acute or convalescent COVID-19.

The V call is TRBV4-3, the J call TRBJ2-7; 7 bases are a match to TRBD1. Per germline, CDR1 LGHNA and CDR2 YSLEER. This CDR3 is built from 15 residues. The V gene end was trimmed by 3 bases and the J gene end by 4 bases; junction bases not matched to a gene: 9. In DNA form, the CDR3 reads TGCGCCAGCAGCCAGACGGACAGGACTTCTTACGAGCAGTACTTC. Residues: CASSQTDRTSYEQYF.

The V and J genes are TRBV6-6 and TRBJ2-7, with D possibly TRBD1 on 6 matching bases. The V end was cut by 6 bases, the J end by 2 bases, with 14 bases between. The CDR3 is 14 residues long. The germline CDR1 and CDR2 sequences are MNHNY and SVGAGI (reference sequence). The CDR3 protein is CASSLEQGPYEQYF. CDR3 sequence (DNA): TGTGCCAGCAGCCTCGAACAGGGACCCTACGAGCAGTACTTC.

This chain connects TRBV21-1 to TRBJ1-1. TRBV21-1 is annotated as a pseudogene. The CDR3 spans 12 residues. The CDR3 sequence: CASIPGNTEAFF. The CDR3 DNA reads as TGTGCCAGCATTCCGGGGAACACTGAAGCTTTCTTT.

J is TRBJ2-5 and V is TRBV5-1; 7 nucleotides line up with TRBD1. Trimming removed 6 bases from V and 2 bases from J; junction bases left unmatched: 10. CDR3 length: 15 amino acids. CDR1 and CDR2 (germline): SGHRS, YFSETQ. CDR3 loop: CASTTVGRGQETQYF. For the CDR3, the DNA is TGCGCCAGCACAACAGTGGGCAGGGGGCAAGAGACCCAGTACTTC. The complete variable domain, with remaining parts taken from reference TRBV5-1 and TRBJ2-5, reads KAGVTQTPRYLIKTRGQQVTLSCSPISGHRSVSWYQQTPGQGLQFLFEYFSETQRNKGNFPGRFSGRQFSNSRSEMNVSTLELGDSALYLCASTTVGRGQETQYFGPGTRLLVL.

The gene calls are TRBV5-4 and TRBJ1-1; 7 bases line up with TRBD1. Germline CDR1 reads SGHNT; CDR2 reads YYREEE (reference sequence). With V trimmed by 4 bases and J by 1 base, 4 bases remained unmatched. The CDR3 is 14 amino acids. CDR3 nucleotides: TGTGCCAGCAGCCCCGGGACAGCGAACACTGAAGCTTTCTTT. Translation: CASSPGTANTEAFF.

This chain joins TRBV7-9 and TRBJ1-1, with no clear D. Trimming pared 1 base from V and 6 bases from J, leaving 6 bases between. Germline CDR1 is SEHNR and CDR2 is FQNEAQ (reference sequence). This CDR3 spans 12 amino acids. The chain's CDR3 is CASSLVLPEAFF. CDR3 bases: TGTGCCAGCAGCTTAGTGCTACCTGAAGCTTTCTTT.

The chain combines TRBV15 with TRBJ1-2; perhaps TRBD1 as D (6 bases). V was pared by 0 bases and J by 4 bases, with 12 bases between. Per germline, CDR1 LNHNV and CDR2 YYDKDF (reference sequence). There are 15 residues in the CDR3. The CDR3 here is CATSRDDNRVYGYTF. Written as DNA, the CDR3 is TGTGCCACCAGCAGAGATGATAACAGGGTCTATGGCTACACCTTC.

This clone was recorded once. V gene TRBV6-4 combines with J gene TRBJ2-3, with 7 positions matching TRBD2. Germline V lookup: CDR1 MRHNA, CDR2 SNTAGT. The length of the CDR3 is 14 residues. V was clipped by 7 bases and J by 3 bases; unmatched bases: 7. The CDR3 region is CASTQVGGTDTQYF. DNA of the CDR3: TGTGCCAGCACTCAGGTCGGGGGGACAGATACGCAGTATTTT.

The rearrangement uses TRBV27 and TRBJ2-1; no clear D gene. CDR1 and CDR2 (germline): MNHEY, SMNVEV (reference sequence). This CDR3 region has 15 residues. Trimming removed 4 bases at V and 6 bases at J, with 16 bases between. CDR3 in amino acids: CASSSRVRVGNEQFF. For the CDR3, the DNA is TGTGCCAGCAGTTCACGGGTACGCGTTGGCAATGAGCAGTTCTTC.

The rearrangement links TRBV9 to TRBJ2-3, with 9 bases that match TRBD2. This CDR3 is 15 amino acids long. Per the germline V gene, CDR1 is SGDLS and CDR2 is YYNGEE. V lost 2 bases, J lost 3 bases, and 4 bases stayed unmatched. CDR3 sequence reads: CASSVSLAGTDTQYF. In DNA, the CDR3 is TGTGCCAGCAGCGTTAGCCTAGCGGGGACAGATACGCAGTATTTT. Full variable domain (remainder filled in from reference TRBV9 and TRBJ2-3): DSGVTQTPKHLITATGQRVTLRCSPRSGDLSVYWYQQSLDQGLQFLIQYYNGEERAKGNILERFSAQQFPDLHSELNLSSLELGDSALYFCASSVSLAGTDTQYFGPGTRLTVL.

V gene TRBV6-2 or TRBV6-3 combines with J gene TRBJ2-2, with TRBD2 matching over 13 bases. Germline V CDR1 and CDR2: MNHEY, SVGEGT. This CDR3 region has 17 residues. V was pared by 6 bases and J by 0 bases, with 4 bases of the junction left unmatched. CDR3 sequence: CASSRTSGGPNTGELFF. CDR3 DNA: TGTGCCAGCAGCAGGACTAGCGGGGGCCCGAACACCGGGGAGCTGTTTTTT.

The genes are TRBV5-1 and TRBJ1-1; D unresolved. Germline lookup yields CDR1 SGHRS and CDR2 YFSETQ. There are 15 residues in the CDR3. V lost 1 base and J lost 1, with 11 bases in between. Written as DNA, the CDR3 is TGCGCCAGCAGCTTGACGGGTAAAGAGAACACTGAAGCTTTCTTT. It translates to CASSLTGKENTEAFF.

V and J are TRBV6-5 and TRBJ1-2; no clear D gene. CDR3 length: 15 amino acids. Trimming removed 2 bases at V and 7 bases at J, with 17 bases between. The germline gives CDR1 MNHEY, CDR2 SVGAGI. Here the CDR3 reads CASSYGSGEFSGYTF. CDR3 nucleotides: TGTGCCAGCAGTTACGGCAGCGGGGAGTTCAGTGGCTACACCTTC.

The chain links TRBV6-1 to TRBJ2-3, with D perhaps TRBD2 (6 bases). The V gene lost 4 bases and the J gene lost 6 bases, with 20 bases spanning the gap. The CDR3 covers 16 residues. From germline, CDR1 is MNHNS and CDR2 SASEGT. The chain's CDR3 is CASSGLASAMGDTQYF. In nucleotides, the CDR3 is TGTGCCAGCAGTGGGTTGGCTAGCGCTATGGGGGATACGCAGTATTTT.

The CDR3 nucleotides read TGTGCCAGCAGCTTCCGATTATGGGGAGACACTGAAGCTTTCTTT. It translates to CASSFRLWGDTEAFF. The V and J genes are TRBV6-5 and TRBJ1-1; no definite D call. Trimming removed 6 bases from V and 3 bases from J, with 17 bases in between. The germline V gene has CDR1 MNHEY and CDR2 SVGAGI. The CDR3 spans 15 residues.

This clone has only a few counts. This chain joins TRBV5-4 and TRBJ1-2; no clear D. The CDR3 sequence is 13 residues long. Trimming removed 1 base from V and 8 bases from J, with 12 bases in between. Germline CDR1 SGHNT, CDR2 YYREEE (reference sequence). In nucleotides, the CDR3 is TGTGCCAGCAGCTTGAGTCCCCTCGCGGGCTACACCTTC. Amino acids: CASSLSPLAGYTF.

The chain is built from TRBV5-1 and TRBJ2-1; D call uncertain. CDR1 is SGHRS, CDR2 YFSETQ, per germline. The CDR3 runs 14 residues. The V end was cut by 7 bases, the J end by 6 bases, with 17 bases between. The CDR3 DNA follows: TGCGCCAGCGGAGAGGCTGACCTACGCAATGAGCAGTTCTTC. Translated: CASGEADLRNEQFF.

The V call is TRBV18, the J call TRBJ2-3, with 13 nucleotides matching TRBD2. V lost 3 bases, J lost 1 base, and 7 bases stayed unmatched. The CDR3 has 18 amino acids. The germline CDR1 and CDR2 sequences are KGHSH and LQKENI. The DNA of the CDR3 is TGTGCCAGCTCACCTAGGACTAGCGGGGGAGAGGGCACAGATACGCAGTATTTT. Translating gives CASSPRTSGGEGTDTQYF.